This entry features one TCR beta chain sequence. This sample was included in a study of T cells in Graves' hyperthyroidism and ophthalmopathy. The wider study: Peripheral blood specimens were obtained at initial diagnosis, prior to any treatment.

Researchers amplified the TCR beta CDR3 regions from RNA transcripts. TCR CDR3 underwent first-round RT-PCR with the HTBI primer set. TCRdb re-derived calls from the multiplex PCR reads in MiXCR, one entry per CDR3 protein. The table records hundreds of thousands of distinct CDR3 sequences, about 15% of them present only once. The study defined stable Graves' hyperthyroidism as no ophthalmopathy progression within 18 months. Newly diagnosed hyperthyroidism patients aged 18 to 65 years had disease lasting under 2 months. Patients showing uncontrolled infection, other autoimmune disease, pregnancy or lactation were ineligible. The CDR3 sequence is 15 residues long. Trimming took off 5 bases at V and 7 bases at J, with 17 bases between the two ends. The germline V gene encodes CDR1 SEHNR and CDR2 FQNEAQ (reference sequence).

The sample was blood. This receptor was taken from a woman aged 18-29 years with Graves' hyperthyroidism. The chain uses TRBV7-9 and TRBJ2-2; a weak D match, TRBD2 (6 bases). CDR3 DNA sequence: TGTGCCAGCAGCCGCGGGAACCCGCCGAGCGGGGAGCTGTTTTTT. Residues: CASSRGNPPSGELFF.